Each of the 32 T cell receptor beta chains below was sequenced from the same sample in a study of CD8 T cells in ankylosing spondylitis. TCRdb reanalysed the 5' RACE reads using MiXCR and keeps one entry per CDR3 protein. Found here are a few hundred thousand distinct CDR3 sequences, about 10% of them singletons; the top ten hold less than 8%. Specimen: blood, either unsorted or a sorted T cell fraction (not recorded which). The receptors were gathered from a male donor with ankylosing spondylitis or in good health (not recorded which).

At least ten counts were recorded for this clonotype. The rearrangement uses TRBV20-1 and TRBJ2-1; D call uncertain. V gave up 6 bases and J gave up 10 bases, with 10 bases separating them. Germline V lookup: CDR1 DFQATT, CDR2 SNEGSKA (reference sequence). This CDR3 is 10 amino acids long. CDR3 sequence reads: CSAPDQEQFF. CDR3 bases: TGCAGTGCCCCGGACCAGGAGCAGTTCTTC.

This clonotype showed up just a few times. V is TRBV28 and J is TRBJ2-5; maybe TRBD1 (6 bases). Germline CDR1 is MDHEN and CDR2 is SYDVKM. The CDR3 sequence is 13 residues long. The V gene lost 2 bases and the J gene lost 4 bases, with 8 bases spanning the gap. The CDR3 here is CASSLVQGETQYF. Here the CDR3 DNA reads TGTGCCAGCAGTTTAGTACAGGGAGAGACCCAGTACTTC.

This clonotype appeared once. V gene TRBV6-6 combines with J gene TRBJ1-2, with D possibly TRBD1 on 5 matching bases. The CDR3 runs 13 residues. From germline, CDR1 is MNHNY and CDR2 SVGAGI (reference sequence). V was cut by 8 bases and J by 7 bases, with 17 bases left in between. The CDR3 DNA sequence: TGTGCCAGCTGGCAGGGAGACAGCTGTGGCTACACCTTC. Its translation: CASWQGDSCGYTF.

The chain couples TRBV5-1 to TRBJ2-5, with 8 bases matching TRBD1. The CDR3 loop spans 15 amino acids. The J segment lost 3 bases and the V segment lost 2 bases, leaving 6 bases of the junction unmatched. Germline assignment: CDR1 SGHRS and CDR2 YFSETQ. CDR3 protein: CASSLAGGFKETQYF. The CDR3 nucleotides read TGCGCCAGCAGCTTAGCAGGGGGCTTTAAAGAGACCCAGTACTTC.

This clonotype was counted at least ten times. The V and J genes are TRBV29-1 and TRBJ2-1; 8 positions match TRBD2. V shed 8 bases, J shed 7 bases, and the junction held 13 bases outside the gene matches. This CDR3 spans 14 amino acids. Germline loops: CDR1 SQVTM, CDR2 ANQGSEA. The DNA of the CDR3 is TGCAGCTCTGGGACCTTCCCGGGGGGGAATGAGCAGTTCTTC. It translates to CSSGTFPGGNEQFF.

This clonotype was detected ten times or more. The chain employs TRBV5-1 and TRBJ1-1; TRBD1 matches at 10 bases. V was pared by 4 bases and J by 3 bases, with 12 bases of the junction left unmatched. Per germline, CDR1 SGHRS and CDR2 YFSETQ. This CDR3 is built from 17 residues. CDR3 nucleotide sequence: TGCGCCAGCAGCCTTTCCTTTTCCGGGACAGGGGACACTGAAGCTTTCTTT. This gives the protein CASSLSFSGTGDTEAFF.

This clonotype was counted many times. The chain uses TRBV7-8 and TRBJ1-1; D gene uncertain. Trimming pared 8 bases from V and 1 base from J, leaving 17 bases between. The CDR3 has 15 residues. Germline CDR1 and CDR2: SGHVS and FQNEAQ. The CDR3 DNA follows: TGTGCCAGCCGCGCGATAAGAGTTGGGAACACTGAAGCTTTCTTT. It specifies CASRAIRVGNTEAFF.

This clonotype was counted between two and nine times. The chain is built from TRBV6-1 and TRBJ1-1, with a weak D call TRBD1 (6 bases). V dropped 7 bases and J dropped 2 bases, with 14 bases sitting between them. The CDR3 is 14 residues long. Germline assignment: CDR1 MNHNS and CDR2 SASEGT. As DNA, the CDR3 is TGTGCCAGCATGGGGGCAGGGCTAAACACTGAAGCTTTCTTT. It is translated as CASMGAGLNTEAFF.

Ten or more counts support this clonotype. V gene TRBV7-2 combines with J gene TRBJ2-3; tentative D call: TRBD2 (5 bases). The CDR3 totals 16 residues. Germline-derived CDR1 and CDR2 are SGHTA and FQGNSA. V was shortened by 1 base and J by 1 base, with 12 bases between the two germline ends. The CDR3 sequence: CASSLELGVGTDTQYF. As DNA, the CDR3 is TGTGCCAGCAGCTTAGAACTCGGGGTCGGCACAGATACGCAGTATTTT.

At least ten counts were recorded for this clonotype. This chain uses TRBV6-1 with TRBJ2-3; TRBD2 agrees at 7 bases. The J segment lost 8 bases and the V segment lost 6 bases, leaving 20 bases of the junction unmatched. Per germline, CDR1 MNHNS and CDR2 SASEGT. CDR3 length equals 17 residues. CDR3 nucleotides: TGTGCCAGCAGCCTACGGGGAGGGCCCCGGGCGACGGGTACGCAGTATTTT. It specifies CASSLRGGPRATGTQYF.

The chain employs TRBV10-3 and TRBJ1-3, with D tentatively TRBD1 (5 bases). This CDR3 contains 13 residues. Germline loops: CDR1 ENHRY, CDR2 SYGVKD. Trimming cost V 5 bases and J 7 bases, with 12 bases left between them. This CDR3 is CAISPRDFNTIYF. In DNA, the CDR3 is TGTGCCATCAGTCCCCGGGACTTCAACACCATATATTTT.

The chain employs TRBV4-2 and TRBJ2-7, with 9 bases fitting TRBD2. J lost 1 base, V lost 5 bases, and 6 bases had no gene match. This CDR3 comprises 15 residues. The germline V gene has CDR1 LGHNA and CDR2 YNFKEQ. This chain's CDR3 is CASSFPGLASYEQYF. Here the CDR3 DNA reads TGTGCCAGCAGCTTCCCGGGACTAGCTTCCTACGAGCAGTACTTC.

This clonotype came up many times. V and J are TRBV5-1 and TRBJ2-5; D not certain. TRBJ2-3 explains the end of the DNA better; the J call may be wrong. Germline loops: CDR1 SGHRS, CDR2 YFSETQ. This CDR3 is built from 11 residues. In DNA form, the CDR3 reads TGCGCCAGCAGCTTGGGTGGTACGCAGTATTTT. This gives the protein CASSLGGTQYF.

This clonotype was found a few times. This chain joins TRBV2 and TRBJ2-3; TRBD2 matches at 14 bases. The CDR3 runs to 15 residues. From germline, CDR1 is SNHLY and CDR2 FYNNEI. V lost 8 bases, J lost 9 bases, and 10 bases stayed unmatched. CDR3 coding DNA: TGTGCCAGCCAGTATGGGACTAGCGGGAGCCCCACGCAGTATTTT. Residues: CASQYGTSGSPTQYF.

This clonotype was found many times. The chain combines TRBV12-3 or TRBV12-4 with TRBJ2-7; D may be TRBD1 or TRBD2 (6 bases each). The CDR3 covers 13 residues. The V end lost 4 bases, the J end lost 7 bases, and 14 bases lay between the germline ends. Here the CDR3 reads CASSSKEGGEQYF. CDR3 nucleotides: TGTGCCAGCAGTTCTAAGGAGGGGGGAGAGCAGTACTTC.

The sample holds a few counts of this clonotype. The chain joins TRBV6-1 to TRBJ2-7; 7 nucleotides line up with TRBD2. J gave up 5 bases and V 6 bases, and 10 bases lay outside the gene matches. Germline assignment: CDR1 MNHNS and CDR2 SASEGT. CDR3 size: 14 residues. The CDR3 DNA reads TGTGCCAGCAGGGACCGGGGGGTTGCCCACGAGCAGTACTTC. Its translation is CASRDRGVAHEQYF.

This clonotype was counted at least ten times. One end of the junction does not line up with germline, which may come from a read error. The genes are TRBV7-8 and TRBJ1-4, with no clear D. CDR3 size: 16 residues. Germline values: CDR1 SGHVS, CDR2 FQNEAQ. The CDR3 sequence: CASSLEGLATNEKLFF. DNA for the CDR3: TGTGCCAGCAGTTTAGAGGGTCTTGCAACTAATGAAAAACTGTTTTTT.

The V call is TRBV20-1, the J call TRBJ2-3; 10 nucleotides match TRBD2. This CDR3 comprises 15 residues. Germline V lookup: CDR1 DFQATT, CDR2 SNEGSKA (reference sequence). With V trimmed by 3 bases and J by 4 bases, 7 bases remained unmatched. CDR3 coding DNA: TGCAGTGCTAGGGAAGGTAGCGGGAGGCCAGATACGCAGTATTTT. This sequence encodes CSAREGSGRPDTQYF.

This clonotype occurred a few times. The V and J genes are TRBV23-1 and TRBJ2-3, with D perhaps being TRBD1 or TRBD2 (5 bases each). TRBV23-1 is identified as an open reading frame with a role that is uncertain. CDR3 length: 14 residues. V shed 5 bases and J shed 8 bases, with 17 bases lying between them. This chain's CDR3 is CASSIRQTAGTQYF. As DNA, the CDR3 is TGCGCCAGCAGTATCAGACAGACCGCGGGTACGCAGTATTTT.

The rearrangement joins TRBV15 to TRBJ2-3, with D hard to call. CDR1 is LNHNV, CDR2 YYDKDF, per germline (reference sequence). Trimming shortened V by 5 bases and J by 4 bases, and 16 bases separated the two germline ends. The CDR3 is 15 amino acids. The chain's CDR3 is CATSQGPYPADTQYF. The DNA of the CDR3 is TGTGCCACCAGCCAAGGCCCCTACCCCGCAGATACGCAGTATTTT.

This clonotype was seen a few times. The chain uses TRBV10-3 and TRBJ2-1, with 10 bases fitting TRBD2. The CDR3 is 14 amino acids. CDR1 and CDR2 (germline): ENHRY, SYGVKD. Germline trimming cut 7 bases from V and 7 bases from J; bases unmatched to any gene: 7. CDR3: CAIKSLAGDNEQFF. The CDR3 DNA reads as TGTGCCATCAAGTCTCTAGCGGGGGATAATGAGCAGTTCTTC.

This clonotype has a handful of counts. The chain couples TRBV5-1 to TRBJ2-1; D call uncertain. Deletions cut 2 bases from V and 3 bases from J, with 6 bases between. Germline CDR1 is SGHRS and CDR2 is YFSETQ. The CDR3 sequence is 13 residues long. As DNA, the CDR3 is TGCGCCAGCAGCTTTTTCAGCTACAATGAGCAGTTCTTC. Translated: CASSFFSYNEQFF.

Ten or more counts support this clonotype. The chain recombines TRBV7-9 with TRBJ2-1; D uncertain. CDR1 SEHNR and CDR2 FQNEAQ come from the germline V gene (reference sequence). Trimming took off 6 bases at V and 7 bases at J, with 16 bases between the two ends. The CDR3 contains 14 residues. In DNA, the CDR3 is TGTGCCAGCAGTTATTTAGAGGTCGGGAATGAGCAGTTCTTC. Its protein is CASSYLEVGNEQFF.

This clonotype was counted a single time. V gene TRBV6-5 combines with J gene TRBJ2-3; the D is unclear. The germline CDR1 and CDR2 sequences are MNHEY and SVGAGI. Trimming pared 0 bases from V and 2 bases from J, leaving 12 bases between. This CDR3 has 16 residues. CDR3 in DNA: TGTGCCAGCAGTTACTCGACCCACACCCTCACAGATACGCAGTATTTT. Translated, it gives CASSYSTHTLTDTQYF.

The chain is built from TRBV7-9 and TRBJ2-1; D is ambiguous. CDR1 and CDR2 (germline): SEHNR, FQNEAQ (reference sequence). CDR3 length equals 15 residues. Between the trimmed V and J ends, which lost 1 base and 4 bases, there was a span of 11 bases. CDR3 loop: CASSLGPNLYNEQFF. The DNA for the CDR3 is TGTGCCAGCAGCTTAGGCCCCAACTTATACAATGAGCAGTTCTTC.

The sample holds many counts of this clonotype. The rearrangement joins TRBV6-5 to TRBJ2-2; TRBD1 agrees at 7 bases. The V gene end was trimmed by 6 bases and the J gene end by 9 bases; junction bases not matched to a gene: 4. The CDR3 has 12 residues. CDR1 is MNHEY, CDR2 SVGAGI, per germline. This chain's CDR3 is CASSRQGRELFF. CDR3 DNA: TGTGCCAGCAGCAGACAGGGCCGGGAGCTGTTTTTT.

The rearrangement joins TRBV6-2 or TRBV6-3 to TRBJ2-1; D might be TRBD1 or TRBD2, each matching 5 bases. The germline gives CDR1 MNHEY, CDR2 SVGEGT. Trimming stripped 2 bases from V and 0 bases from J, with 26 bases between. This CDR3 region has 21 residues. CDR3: CASSYLTEFWIRGSSYNEQFF. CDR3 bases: TGTGCCAGCAGTTACCTGACGGAGTTTTGGATTCGGGGCAGCTCCTACAATGAGCAGTTCTTC.

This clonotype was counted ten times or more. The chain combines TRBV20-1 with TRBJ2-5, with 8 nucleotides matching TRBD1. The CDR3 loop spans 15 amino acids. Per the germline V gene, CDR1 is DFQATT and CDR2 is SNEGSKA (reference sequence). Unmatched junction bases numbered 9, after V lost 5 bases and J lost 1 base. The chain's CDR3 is CSAGQGSSFQETQYF. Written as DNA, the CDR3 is TGCAGTGCTGGACAGGGATCTTCCTTCCAAGAGACCCAGTACTTC.

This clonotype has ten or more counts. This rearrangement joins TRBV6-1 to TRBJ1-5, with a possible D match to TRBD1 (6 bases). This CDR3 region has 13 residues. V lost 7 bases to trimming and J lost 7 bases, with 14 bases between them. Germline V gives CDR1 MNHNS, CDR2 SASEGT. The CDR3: CASTQGRRQPQHF. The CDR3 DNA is TGTGCCAGCACCCAGGGGCGGCGACAGCCCCAGCATTTT.

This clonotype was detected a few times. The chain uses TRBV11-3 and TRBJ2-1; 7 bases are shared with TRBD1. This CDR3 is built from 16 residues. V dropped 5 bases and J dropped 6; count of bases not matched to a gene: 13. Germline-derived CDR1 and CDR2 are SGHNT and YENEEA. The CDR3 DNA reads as TGTGCCAGCAGCCTTCACTCGACAGGGTACCGCAATGAGCAGTTCTTC. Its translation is CASSLHSTGYRNEQFF.

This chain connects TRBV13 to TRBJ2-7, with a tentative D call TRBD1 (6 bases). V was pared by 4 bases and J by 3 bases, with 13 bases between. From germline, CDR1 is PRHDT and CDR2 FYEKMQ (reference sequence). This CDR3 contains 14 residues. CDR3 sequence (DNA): TGTGCCAGCAGCTACCGGACAGCGAACTACGAGCAGTACTTC. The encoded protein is CASSYRTANYEQYF. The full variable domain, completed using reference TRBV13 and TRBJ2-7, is AAGVIQSPRHLIKEKRETATLKCYPIPRHDTVYWYQQGPGQDPQFLISFYEKMQSDKGSIPDRFSAQQFSDYHSELNMSSLELGDSALYFCASSYRTANYEQYFGPGTRLTVT.

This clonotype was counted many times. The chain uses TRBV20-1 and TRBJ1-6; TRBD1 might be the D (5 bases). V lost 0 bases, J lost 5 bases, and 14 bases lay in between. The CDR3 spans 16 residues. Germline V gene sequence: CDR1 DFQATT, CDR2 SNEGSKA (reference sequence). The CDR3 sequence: CSAREGRRVNNSPLHF. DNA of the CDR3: TGCAGTGCTAGAGAGGGCCGCAGGGTAAATAATTCACCCCTCCACTTT.